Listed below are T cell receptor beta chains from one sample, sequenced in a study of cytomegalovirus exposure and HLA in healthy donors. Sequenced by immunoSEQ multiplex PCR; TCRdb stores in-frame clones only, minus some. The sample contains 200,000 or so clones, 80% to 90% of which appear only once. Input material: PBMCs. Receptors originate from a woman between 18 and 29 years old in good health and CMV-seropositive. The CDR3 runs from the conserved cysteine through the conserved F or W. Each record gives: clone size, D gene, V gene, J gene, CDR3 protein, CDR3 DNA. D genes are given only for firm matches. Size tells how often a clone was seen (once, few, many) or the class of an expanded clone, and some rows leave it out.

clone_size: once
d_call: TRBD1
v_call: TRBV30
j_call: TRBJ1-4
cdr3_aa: CAWRPGGTGKGELFF
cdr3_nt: TGTGCCTGGAGACCCGGTGGGACAGGGAAAGGGGAACTGTTTTTT

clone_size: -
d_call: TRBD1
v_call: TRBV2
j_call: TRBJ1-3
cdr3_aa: CASSPLTGAGNTIYF
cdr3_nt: TGTGCCAGCAGTCCACTGACAGGGGCTGGAAACACCATATATTTT

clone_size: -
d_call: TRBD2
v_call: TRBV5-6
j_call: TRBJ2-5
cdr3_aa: CASSVVAGGETQYF
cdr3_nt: TGTGCCAGCAGCGTCGTAGCGGGGGGTGAGACCCAGTACTTC

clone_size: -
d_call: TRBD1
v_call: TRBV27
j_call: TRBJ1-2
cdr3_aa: CASSAGTGGGYTF
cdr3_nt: TGTGCCAGCAGCGCCGGGACAGGGGGTGGCTACACCTTC

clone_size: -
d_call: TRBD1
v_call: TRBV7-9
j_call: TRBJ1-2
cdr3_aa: CASSLGQDYGYTF
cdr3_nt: TGTGCCAGCAGCCTCGGACAGGACTATGGCTACACCTTC

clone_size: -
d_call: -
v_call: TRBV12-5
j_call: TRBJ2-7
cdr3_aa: CASGLGLYEQYF
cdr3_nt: TGTGCTAGTGGTTTGGGACTTTACGAGCAGTACTTC

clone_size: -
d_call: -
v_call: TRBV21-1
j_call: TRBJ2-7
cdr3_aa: CASSITASYEQYF
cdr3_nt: TGTGCCAGCAGCATAACAGCTTCCTACGAGCAGTACTTC

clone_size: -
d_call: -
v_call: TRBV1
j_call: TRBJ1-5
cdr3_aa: CTSSPTGIGQPQHF
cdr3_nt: TGCACCAGCAGCCCGACAGGGATCGGGCAGCCCCAGCATTTT

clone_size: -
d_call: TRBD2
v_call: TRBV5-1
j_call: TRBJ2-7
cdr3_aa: CASSYYTGTSVYEQYF
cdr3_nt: TGCGCCAGCAGCTACTACACCGGGACTAGCGTTTACGAGCAGTACTTC

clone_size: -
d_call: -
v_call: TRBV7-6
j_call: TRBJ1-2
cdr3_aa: CATRGGDFNYGYTF
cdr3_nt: TGTGCCACACGGGGGGGCGATTTTAACTATGGCTACACCTTC

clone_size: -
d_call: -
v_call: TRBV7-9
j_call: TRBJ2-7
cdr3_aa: CASSTNRERISEQYF
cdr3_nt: TGTGCCAGCAGCACGAACAGGGAAAGGATTTCCGAGCAGTACTTC

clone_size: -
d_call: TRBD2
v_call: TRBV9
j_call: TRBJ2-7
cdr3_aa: CASNLAGGPSYEQYF
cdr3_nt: TGTGCCAGCAACTTAGCGGGAGGGCCCTCCTACGAGCAGTACTTC

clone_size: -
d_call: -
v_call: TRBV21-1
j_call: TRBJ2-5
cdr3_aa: CASSKASWSPRAGQETQYF
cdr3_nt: TGTGCCAGCAGCAAAGCGAGCTGGAGCCCGAGGGCGGGCCAAGAGACCCAGTACTTC

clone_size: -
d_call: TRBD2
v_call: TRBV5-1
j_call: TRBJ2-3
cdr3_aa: CASSLGLAPDTQYF
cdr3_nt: TGCGCCAGCAGCTTGGGACTAGCTCCAGATACGCAGTATTTT

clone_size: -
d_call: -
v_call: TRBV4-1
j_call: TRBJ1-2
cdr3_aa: CASSQVIGGYFSGYTF
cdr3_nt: TGCGCCAGCAGCCAAGTAATAGGGGGTTACTTCTCTGGCTACACCTTC

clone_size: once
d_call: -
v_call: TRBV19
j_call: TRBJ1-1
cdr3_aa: CASGVGMNTEAFF
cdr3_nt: TGTGCCAGCGGGGTGGGGATGAACACTGAAGCTTTCTTT